Below, one T cell receptor (beta chain) is given with its context. Study processing details: Researchers report that nucleated cell counts were estimated from reference gene primer amplification. The table came from immunoSEQ multiplex PCR; TCRdb's copy has only in-frame clones and leaves some out. V and J calls and clone size are those listed in that table; D and trimming were worked out from the DNA. The sample lists approximately 250,000 clones, approximately 86% seen once, with about 8.6% in the top ten. The sample belongs to a study of blood T cell repertoires in COVID-19. Study-wide background: Sites in the United States, Italy and Spain provided acute and convalescent COVID-19 samples. T cells, B-cell-depleted T cells, or PBMCs supplied cDNA or gDNA.

With 1 base clipped from V and 7 bases from J, the junction kept 2 bases outside the gene matches. The CDR3 consists of 14 residues. Germline CDR1 and CDR2: SGHVS and FQNEAQ. The clonotype was recovered from a middle-aged man with active or convalescent COVID-19. Sample: peripheral blood. The chain combines TRBV7-8 with TRBJ2-1, with 9 bases that match TRBD1. This CDR3 is CASSLGDRENEQFF. The CDR3, as DNA: TGTGCCAGCAGCTTAGGGGACAGGGAGAATGAGCAGTTCTTC.